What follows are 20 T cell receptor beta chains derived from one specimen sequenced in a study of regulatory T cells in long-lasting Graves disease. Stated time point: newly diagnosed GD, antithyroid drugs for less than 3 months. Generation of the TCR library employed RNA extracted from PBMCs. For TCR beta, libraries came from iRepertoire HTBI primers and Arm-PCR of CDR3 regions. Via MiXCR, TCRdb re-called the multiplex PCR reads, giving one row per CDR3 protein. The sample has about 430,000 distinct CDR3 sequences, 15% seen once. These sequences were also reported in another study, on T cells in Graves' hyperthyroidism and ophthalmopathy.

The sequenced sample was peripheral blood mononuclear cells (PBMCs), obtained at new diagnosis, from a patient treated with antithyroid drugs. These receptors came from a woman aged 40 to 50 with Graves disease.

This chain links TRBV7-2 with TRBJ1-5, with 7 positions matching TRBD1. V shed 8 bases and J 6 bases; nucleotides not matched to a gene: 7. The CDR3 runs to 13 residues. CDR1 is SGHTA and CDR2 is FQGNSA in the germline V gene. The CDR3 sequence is CASRRGHGQPQHF. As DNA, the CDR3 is TGTGCCAGCCGAAGGGGGCACGGTCAGCCCCAGCATTTT. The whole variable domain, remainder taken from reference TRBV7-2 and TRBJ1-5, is GAGVSQSPSNKVTEKGKDVELRCDPISGHTALYWYRQSLGQGLEFLIYFQGNSAPDKSGLPSDRFSAERTGGSVSTLTIQRTQQEDSAVYLCASRRGHGQPQHFGDGTRLSIL.

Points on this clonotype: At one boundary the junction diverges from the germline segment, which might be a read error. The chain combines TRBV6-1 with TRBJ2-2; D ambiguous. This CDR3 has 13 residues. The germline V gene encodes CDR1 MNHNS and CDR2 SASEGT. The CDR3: CASKDENTRELFF. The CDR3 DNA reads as TGTGCCAGCAAGGACGAGAACACCAGGGAGCTGTTTTTT.

The CDR3 region is CASSLERFGTSGRYMDEQFF. CDR3 nucleotide sequence: TGCGCCAGCAGCTTGGAGCGCTTTGGGACTAGCGGGAGATATATGGATGAGCAGTTCTTC. The chain has TRBV5-1 and TRBJ2-1, with 14 bases that match TRBD2. CDR3 length: 20 amino acids. V was clipped by 0 bases and J by 8 bases; unmatched bases: 16. Germline CDR1 SGHRS, CDR2 YFSETQ.

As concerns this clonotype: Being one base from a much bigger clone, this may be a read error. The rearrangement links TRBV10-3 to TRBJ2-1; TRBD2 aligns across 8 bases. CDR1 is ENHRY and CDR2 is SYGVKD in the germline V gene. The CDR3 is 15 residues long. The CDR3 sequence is CAISEGLAHQETQHF. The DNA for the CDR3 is TGTGCCATCAGTGAAGGACTAGCCCACCAAGAGACCCAGCACTTC.

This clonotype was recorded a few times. The CDR3 region has the DNA TGTGCCAGCAGTGAAGCAGAGGTTAGCAATCAGCCCCAGCATTTT. Protein: CASSEAEVSNQPQHF. The V call is TRBV6-2 or TRBV6-3, the J call TRBJ1-5; D remains ambiguous. Trimming took off 5 bases at V and 0 bases at J, with 11 bases between the two ends. In germline, CDR1 is MNHEY, CDR2 SVGEGT. The CDR3 has 15 residues.

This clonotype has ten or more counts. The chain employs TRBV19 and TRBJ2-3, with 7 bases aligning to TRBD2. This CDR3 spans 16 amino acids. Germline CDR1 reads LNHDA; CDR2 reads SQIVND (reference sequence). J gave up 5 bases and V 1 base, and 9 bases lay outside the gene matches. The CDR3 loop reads CASSIAGLIDIDTQYF. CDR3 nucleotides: TGTGCCAGTAGTATAGCGGGACTAATCGACATAGATACGCAGTATTTT.

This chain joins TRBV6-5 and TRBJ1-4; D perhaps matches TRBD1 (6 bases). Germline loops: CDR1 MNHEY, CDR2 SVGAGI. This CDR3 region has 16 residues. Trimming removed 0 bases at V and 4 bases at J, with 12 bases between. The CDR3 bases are TGTGCCAGCAGTTACTCGAGGAACAGGGATAATGAAAAACTGTTTTTT. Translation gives CASSYSRNRDNEKLFF.

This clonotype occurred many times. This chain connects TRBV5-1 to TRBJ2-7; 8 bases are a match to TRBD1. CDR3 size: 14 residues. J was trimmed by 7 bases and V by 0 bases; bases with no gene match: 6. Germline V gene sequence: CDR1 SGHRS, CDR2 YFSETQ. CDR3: CASSLAGGAEEQYF. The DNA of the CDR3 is TGCGCCAGCAGCTTGGCAGGGGGCGCGGAAGAGCAGTACTTC. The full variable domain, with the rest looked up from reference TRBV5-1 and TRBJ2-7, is KAGVTQTPRYLIKTRGQQVTLSCSPISGHRSVSWYQQTPGQGLQFLFEYFSETQRNKGNFPGRFSGRQFSNSRSEMNVSTLELGDSALYLCASSLAGGAEEQYFGPGTRLTVT.

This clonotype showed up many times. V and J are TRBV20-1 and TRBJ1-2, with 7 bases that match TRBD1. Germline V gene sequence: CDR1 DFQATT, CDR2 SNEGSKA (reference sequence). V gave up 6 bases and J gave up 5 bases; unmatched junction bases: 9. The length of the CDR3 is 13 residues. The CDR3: CSAPGQVSYGYTF. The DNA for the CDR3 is TGCAGTGCCCCAGGACAGGTTTCTTATGGCTACACCTTC.

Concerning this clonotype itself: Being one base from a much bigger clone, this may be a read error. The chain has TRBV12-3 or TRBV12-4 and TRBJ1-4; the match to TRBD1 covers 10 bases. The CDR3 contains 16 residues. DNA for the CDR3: TGTGCCAGCAGCTTAGGGGACAGGGGTCACGATGAAGAACTGTTTTTT. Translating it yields CASSLGDRGHDEELFF.

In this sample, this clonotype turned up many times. This CDR3 reads CASSHATGQETQYF. CDR3 bases: TGTGCCAGCAGTCATGCGACAGGGCAAGAGACCCAGTACTTC. This chain uses TRBV13 with TRBJ2-5; 7 bases are shared with TRBD1. V gave up 6 bases and J gave up 2 bases; unmatched junction bases: 6. This CDR3 region has 14 residues. Germline CDR1 reads PRHDT; CDR2 reads FYEKMQ (reference sequence).

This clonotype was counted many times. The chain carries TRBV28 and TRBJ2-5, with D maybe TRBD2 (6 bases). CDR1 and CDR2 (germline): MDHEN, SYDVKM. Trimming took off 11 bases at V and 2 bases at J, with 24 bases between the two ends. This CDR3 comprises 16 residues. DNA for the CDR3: TGTGCCGCGGCGATTCGGTGGGAAGCGGGTCAAGAGACCCAGTACTTC. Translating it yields CAAAIRWEAGQETQYF.

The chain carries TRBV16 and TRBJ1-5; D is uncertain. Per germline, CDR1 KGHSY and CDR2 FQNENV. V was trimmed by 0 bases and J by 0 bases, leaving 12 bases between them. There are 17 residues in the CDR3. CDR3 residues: CASSQSRRVNSNQPQHF. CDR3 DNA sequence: TGTGCCAGCAGCCAATCAAGAAGGGTCAATAGCAATCAGCCCCAGCATTTT.

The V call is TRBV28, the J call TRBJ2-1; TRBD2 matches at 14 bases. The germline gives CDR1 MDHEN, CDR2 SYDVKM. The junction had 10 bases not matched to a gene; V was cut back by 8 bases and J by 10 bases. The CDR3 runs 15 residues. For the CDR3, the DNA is TGTGCCAGCGGACCCGGGACTAGCGGGAGCTACGAGCAGTTCTTC. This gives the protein CASGPGTSGSYEQFF.

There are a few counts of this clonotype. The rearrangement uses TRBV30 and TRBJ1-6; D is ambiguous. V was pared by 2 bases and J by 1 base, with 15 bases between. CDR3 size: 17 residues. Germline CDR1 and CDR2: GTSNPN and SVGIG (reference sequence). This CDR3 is CAWSSGPIGSYNSPLHF. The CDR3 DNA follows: TGTGCCTGGAGTTCCGGACCTATAGGGTCCTATAATTCACCCCTCCACTTT.

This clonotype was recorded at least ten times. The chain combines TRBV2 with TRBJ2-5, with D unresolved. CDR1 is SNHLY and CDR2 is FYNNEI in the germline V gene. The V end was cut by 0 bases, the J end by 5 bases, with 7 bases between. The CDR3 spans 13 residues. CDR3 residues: CASSEAVFETQYF. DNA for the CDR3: TGTGCCAGCAGTGAAGCAGTATTCGAGACCCAGTACTTC.

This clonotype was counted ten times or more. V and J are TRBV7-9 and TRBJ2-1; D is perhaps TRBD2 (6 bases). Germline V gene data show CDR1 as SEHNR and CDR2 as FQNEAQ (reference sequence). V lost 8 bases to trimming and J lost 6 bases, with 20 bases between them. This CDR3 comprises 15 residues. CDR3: CASVIRDLEPNEQFF. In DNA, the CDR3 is TGTGCCAGCGTAATCCGGGACTTAGAGCCCAATGAGCAGTTCTTC. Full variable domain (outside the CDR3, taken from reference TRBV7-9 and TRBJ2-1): DTGVSQNPRHKITKRGQNVTFRCDPISEHNRLYWYRQTLGQGPEFLTYFQNEAQLEKSRLLSDRFSAERPKGSFSTLEIQRTEQGDSAMYLCASVIRDLEPNEQFFGPGTRLTVL.

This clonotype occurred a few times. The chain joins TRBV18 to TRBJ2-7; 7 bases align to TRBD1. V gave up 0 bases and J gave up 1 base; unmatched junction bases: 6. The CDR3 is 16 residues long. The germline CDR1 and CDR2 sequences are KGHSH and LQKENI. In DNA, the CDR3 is TGTGCCAGCTCACCACCGAGACAGGGACCTTCCTACGAGCAGTACTTC. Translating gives CASSPPRQGPSYEQYF.

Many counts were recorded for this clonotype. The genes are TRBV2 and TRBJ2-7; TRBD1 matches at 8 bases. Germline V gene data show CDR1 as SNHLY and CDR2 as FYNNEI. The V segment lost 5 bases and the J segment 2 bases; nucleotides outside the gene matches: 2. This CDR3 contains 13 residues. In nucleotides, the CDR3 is TGTGCCAGCAGTAAGGACAGGGCCTACGAGCAGTACTTC. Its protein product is CASSKDRAYEQYF.

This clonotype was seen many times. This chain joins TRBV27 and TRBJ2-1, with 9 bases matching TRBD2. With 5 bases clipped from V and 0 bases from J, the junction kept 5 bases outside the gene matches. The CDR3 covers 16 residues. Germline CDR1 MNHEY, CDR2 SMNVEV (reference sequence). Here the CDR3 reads CASSQRLAVSYNEQFF. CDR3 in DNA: TGTGCCAGCAGTCAAAGACTAGCGGTCTCCTACAATGAGCAGTTCTTC.